The 10 T cell receptor beta chains given below trace back to one sample, sequenced in a study of blood T cell repertoires in COVID-19. The table came from immunoSEQ multiplex PCR; TCRdb's copy has only in-frame clones and leaves some out. Among 80,000 to 100,000 clones listed, 81% were seen once. The sample consisted of peripheral blood. The receptors were sampled from a man in his 60s with acute or convalescent COVID-19.

J is TRBJ2-2 and V is TRBV2; D is perhaps TRBD1 (7 bases). V was shortened by 2 bases and J by 5 bases, with 18 bases between the two germline ends. Germline V gives CDR1 SNHLY, CDR2 FYNNEI. CDR3 size: 17 residues. CDR3 sequence (DNA): TGTGCCAGCAGTGAACTAGCAGGGGGGTATCAGACCGGGGAGCTGTTTTTT. The encoded protein is CASSELAGGYQTGELFF.

The rearrangement joins TRBV5-4 to TRBJ2-3, with 8 bases identical to TRBD2. Germline V CDR1 and CDR2: SGHNT, YYREEE (reference sequence). This CDR3 comprises 15 residues. V lost 2 bases and J lost 4; bases outside the gene matches: 6. The CDR3 region is CASSFGGANADTQYF. As DNA, the CDR3 is TGTGCCAGCAGCTTCGGGGGGGCCAACGCAGATACGCAGTATTTT. The complete variable domain, with remaining parts taken from reference TRBV5-4 and TRBJ2-3, reads ETGVTQSPTHLIKTRGQQVTLRCSSQSGHNTVSWYQQALGQGPQFIFQYYREEENGRGNFPPRFSGLQFPNYSSELNVNALELDDSALYLCASSFGGANADTQYFGPGTRLTVL.

J is TRBJ2-1 and V is TRBV28; TRBD2 aligns across 10 bases. The CDR3 contains 18 residues. V dropped 5 bases and J dropped 3; count of bases not matched to a gene: 13. The germline V gene encodes CDR1 MDHEN and CDR2 SYDVKM. DNA of the CDR3: TGTGCCAGCAGTCCAGACTCTCTAGCGGGAGCCTTCTACAATGAGCAGTTCTTC. This sequence encodes CASSPDSLAGAFYNEQFF.

CDR3 in amino acids: CASSQDGVYNSPLHF. Written as DNA, the CDR3 is TGCGCCAGCAGCCAAGACGGGGTTTATAATTCACCCCTCCACTTT. The chain uses TRBV4-3 and TRBJ1-6; no definite D call. CDR1 is LGHNA, CDR2 YSLEER, per germline. V was pared by 0 bases and J by 4 bases, with 7 bases between. The CDR3 loop spans 15 amino acids.

The J gene is TRBJ1-2, the V gene TRBV6-4, with a weak D call TRBD1 (6 bases). Looked up from germline, CDR1 is MRHNA and CDR2 is SNTAGT. CDR3 length equals 13 residues. V was clipped by 4 bases and J by 6 bases, with 12 bases between them. The DNA of the CDR3 is TGTGCCAGCAGTGCTTCCGGGACAAATGGCTACACCTTC. Its translation is CASSASGTNGYTF.

This chain's CDR3 is CASSTTTANTEAFF. The CDR3 nucleotides read TGCGCCAGCAGCACAACGACAGCTAACACTGAAGCTTTCTTT. The J gene is TRBJ1-1, the V gene TRBV5-1; perhaps TRBD1 as D (5 bases). The CDR3 runs to 14 residues. The germline V gene has CDR1 SGHRS and CDR2 YFSETQ. Trimming pared 4 bases from V and 2 bases from J, leaving 12 bases between.

The genes are TRBV11-1 and TRBJ2-1; D is perhaps TRBD2 (5 bases). This CDR3 region has 15 residues. Per the germline V gene, CDR1 is SGHAT and CDR2 is FQDESV (reference sequence). Between the trimmed V and J ends, which lost 0 bases and 5 bases, there was a span of 11 bases. CDR3 loop: CASSLAHGGNNEQFF. CDR3 bases: TGTGCCAGCAGCTTAGCGCACGGAGGAAACAATGAGCAGTTCTTC.

The chain combines TRBV19 with TRBJ2-1; 8 bases match TRBD1. Per germline, CDR1 LNHDA and CDR2 SQIVND (reference sequence). The CDR3 extends over 15 amino acids. The junction had 11 bases not matched to a gene; V was cut back by 5 bases and J by 8 bases. The CDR3 DNA reads TGTGCCAGTAGTGCGGCAGGGGGCATACTTTATGAGCAGTTCTTC. It is translated as CASSAAGGILYEQFF.

This sequence joins TRBV24-1 and TRBJ2-2; TRBD2 is a possible D gene (6 bases). The germline V gene has CDR1 KGHDR and CDR2 SFDVKD. This CDR3 has 15 amino acids. Trimming removed 3 bases from V and 6 bases from J, with 13 bases in between. The CDR3 here is CATSDASRDSGELFF. The CDR3 DNA reads TGTGCCACCAGTGATGCCAGCAGGGACTCCGGGGAGCTGTTTTTT.

J is TRBJ2-3 and V is TRBV27, with D uncertain. Trimming took 8 bases from V and 0 from J, leaving 12 bases between them. The CDR3 runs to 14 residues. The germline V gene encodes CDR1 MNHEY and CDR2 SMNVEV (reference sequence). CDR3 loop: CASRSAGSTDTQYF. CDR3 nucleotide sequence: TGTGCCAGCCGTTCCGCTGGCAGCACAGATACGCAGTATTTT.